Shown below are 15 T cell receptor beta chains from a single sample sequenced in a study of T cells expressing NK-cell markers. TCRdb re-analyzed the 5' RACE reads; it lists each CDR3 protein once, without DNA. The sample's table shows a few hundred thousand distinct CDR3 sequences. The sequencing sample was made of blood T cells: a sorted CD56 or NKG2C T cell subset, CD4+ or CD8+ T cells, or bulk PBMC T cells (not recorded which). The receptors were sampled from a man aged 18 to 29 in good health.

The chain employs TRBV6-5 and TRBJ1-5; the D call of TRBD1 rests on TCRdb alone, since no DNA is present to check it. Germline lookup yields CDR1 MNHEY and CDR2 SVGAGI. This CDR3 comprises 16 residues. The CDR3 sequence: CASSISQDRAEQPQHF.

The V gene is TRBV11-2, the J gene TRBJ2-3; TCRdb's D call, TRBD1, is unchecked because there is no DNA. CDR3 length: 14 amino acids. Per the germline V gene, CDR1 is SGHAT and CDR2 is FQNNGV. CDR3 loop: CASSSNRVTDTQYF.

This rearrangement joins TRBV3-1 to TRBJ2-2; the D call of TRBD1 rests on TCRdb alone, since no DNA is present to check it. The CDR3 covers 14 residues. Germline CDR1 reads LGHDT; CDR2 reads YNNKEL (reference sequence). CDR3 residues: CASSHLGGSGELFF. Drawing the rest from reference TRBV3-1 and TRBJ2-2, the complete variable domain is DTAVSQTPKYLVTQMGNDKSIKCEQNLGHDTMYWYKQDSKKFLKIMFSYNNKELIINETVPNRFSPKSPDKAHLNLHINSLELGDSAVYFCASSHLGGSGELFFGEGSRLTVL.

The chain has TRBV12-3 or TRBV12-4 and TRBJ2-2. The CDR3 extends over 12 amino acids. The CDR3 protein is CASRPTTGELFF.

The chain is built from TRBV14 and TRBJ2-6; checking the TCRdb D call of TRBD2 is not possible without DNA. Looked up from germline, CDR1 is SGHDN and CDR2 is FVKESK. This CDR3 contains 20 residues. Here the CDR3 reads CASSQASVAGTLSGANVLTF.

V and J are TRBV27 and TRBJ2-4; without DNA, the TCRdb call of TRBD1 cannot be checked. The CDR3 runs to 15 residues. Germline CDR1 and CDR2: MNHEY and SMNVEV (reference sequence). CDR3 amino acids: CASTPRGGGLNIQYF.

This chain links TRBV19 with TRBJ2-2; TCRdb designates TRBD1, a call that cannot be tested without DNA. Germline lookup yields CDR1 LNHDA and CDR2 SQIVND (reference sequence). The CDR3 consists of 15 residues. The CDR3 region is CASSLAGREAGELFF.

The J gene is TRBJ2-2, the V gene TRBV20-1. The germline V gene has CDR1 DFQATT and CDR2 SNEGSKA (reference sequence). This CDR3 contains 16 residues. CDR3 loop: CSARTTSGSITGELFF.

This chain connects TRBV11-1 to TRBJ2-2; the D gene TCRdb calls, TRBD1, cannot be checked with no DNA. CDR1 SGHAT and CDR2 FQDESV come from the germline V gene (reference sequence). The CDR3 contains 15 residues. The CDR3 sequence is CASSLSQVNTGELFF.

The V gene is TRBV21-1, the J gene TRBJ1-2. TRBV21-1 is labeled a pseudogene. The length of the CDR3 is 15 residues. The CDR3: CASSKGAQVPYGYTF.

The rearrangement links TRBV6-5 to TRBJ1-5; TCRdb names TRBD1, which stays unverified in the absence of DNA. CDR1 MNHEY and CDR2 SVGAGI come from the germline V gene. The CDR3 is made up of 13 amino acids. CDR3 amino acids: CASSYGTAQPQHF.

The chain uses TRBV29-1 and TRBJ2-1; the TCRdb call, TRBD1, lacks DNA for checking. Per the germline V gene, CDR1 is SQVTM and CDR2 is ANQGSEA. This CDR3 comprises 17 residues. CDR3 sequence: CSVERGEKVSSYNEQFF.

CDR3 sequence reads: CASSQGGRAQGPEYF. The chain uses TRBV7-8 and TRBJ2-5; TCRdb lists TRBD2, though no DNA is available to test this call. This CDR3 region has 15 residues. Germline V lookup: CDR1 SGHVS, CDR2 FQNEAQ.

CDR3 residues: CAISRVGGRFEQYF. The chain uses TRBV10-3 and TRBJ2-7; TCRdb's assignment of TRBD1 cannot be checked, as there is no DNA. Germline CDR1 and CDR2: ENHRY and SYGVKD. This CDR3 is 14 amino acids long.

The chain is built from TRBV24-1 and TRBJ1-2. The CDR3 spans 12 residues. In germline, CDR1 is KGHDR, CDR2 SFDVKD. CDR3 residues: CATSDNIRGYTF.